The source of this T cell receptor (beta chain) is a study of Ad26.COV2.S vaccination and SARS-CoV-2 variants. Study background: Dosing was one shot or two shots 56 days apart.

Study-level findings and limits: Spike-specific TCR breadth ran higher among vaccine recipients than placebo recipients. Spike-specific responses of CD8+ and CD4+ T cells were reported to display substantial breadth after vaccination.

Treatment given: approximately 18 received Ad26.COV2.S at low or high dose, single or two shots; about 5 received placebo; per-sample allocation not given. The investigators took samples on day 63 after the first vaccine or placebo injection. The protocol was immunoSEQ multiplex PCR, while the TCRdb copy is restricted to in-frame clones and leaves out a portion. The sample records hundreds of thousands of clones, around nine tenths being singletons. CDR1 SGHKS and CDR2 YYEKEE come from the germline V gene (reference sequence). The germline V and J ends were trimmed by 1 base and 3 bases, with 14 bases remaining between them. The CDR3 extends over 15 amino acids. As regards this clone: Its specificity is not known.

This sequence originates from a person between 18 and 60 years old who received the Ad26.COV2.S COVID-19 vaccine or a placebo. This specimen was peripheral blood, taken in a trial of Ad26.COV2.S vaccine versus placebo. The chain combines TRBV5-5 with TRBJ2-7; unclear D gene. The CDR3 sequence is CASSLRDLVDYEQYF. The CDR3, as DNA: TGTGCCAGCAGCTTGCGCGATCTTGTTGACTACGAGCAGTACTTC.